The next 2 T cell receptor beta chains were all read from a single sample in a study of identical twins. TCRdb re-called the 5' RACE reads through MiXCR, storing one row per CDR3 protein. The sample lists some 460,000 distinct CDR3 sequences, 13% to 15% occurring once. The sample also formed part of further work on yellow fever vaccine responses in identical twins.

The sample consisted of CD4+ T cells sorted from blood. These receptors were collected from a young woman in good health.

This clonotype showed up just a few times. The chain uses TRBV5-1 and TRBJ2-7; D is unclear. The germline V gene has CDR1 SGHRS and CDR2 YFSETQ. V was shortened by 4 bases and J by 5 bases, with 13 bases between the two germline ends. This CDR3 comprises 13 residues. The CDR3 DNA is TGCGCCAGCAGCCGACATAAGTTAGACGAGCAGTACTTC. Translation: CASSRHKLDEQYF.

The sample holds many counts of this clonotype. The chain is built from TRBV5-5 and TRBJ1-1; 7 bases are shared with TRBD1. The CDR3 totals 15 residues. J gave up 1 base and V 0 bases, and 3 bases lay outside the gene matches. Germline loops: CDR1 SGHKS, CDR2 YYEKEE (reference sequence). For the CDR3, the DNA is TGTGCCAGCAGCTTGGAGGGGGCCAAGAACACTGAAGCTTTCTTT. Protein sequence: CASSLEGAKNTEAFF.